This T cell receptor (beta chain) came from a study of blood T cells in healthy people across ages. General observations from the study: Among T cells, TCR beta diversity per million cells dropped roughly linearly as age rose.

The V and J ends lost 0 bases and 7 bases, in that order; junction bases with no gene match: 9. Per germline, CDR1 SGHRS and CDR2 YFSETQ. The length of the CDR3 is 16 residues. A few counts support this clonotype. As yet, its antigen is unknown. Primed by a sample-barcoded 5' primer and a J-beta primer mix, a second PCR proceeded for roughly 7 to 12 cycles. TCRdb independently ran MiXCR on the 5' RACE reads; one entry per CDR3 protein. This table has about 400,000 distinct CDR3 sequences, approximately 51% appearing once. The chain couples TRBV5-1 to TRBJ2-1; 8 bases line up with TRBD2. Source material: blood. This receptor was taken from a man in his sixties in good health. The CDR3 loop reads CASSLAGRLAQNEQFF. In nucleotides, the CDR3 is TGCGCCAGCAGCTTGGCCGGGAGACTAGCGCAAAATGAGCAGTTCTTC.